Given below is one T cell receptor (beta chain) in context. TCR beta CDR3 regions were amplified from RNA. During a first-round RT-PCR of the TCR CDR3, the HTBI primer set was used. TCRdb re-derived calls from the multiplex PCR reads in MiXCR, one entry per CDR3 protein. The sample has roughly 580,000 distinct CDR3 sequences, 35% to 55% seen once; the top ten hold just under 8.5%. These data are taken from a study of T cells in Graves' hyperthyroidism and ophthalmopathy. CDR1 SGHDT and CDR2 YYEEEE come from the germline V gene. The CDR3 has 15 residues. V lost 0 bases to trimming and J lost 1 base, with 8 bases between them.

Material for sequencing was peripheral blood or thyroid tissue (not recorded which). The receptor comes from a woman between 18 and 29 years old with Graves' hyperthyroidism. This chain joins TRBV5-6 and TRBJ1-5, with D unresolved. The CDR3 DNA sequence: TGTGCCAGCAGCTTGGCGTCGGAGAGCAATCAGCCCCAGCATTTT. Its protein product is CASSLASESNQPQHF.